These 31 T cell receptor beta chains were all obtained from the same sample, sequenced in a study of blood T cell repertoires in COVID-19. Sequenced by immunoSEQ multiplex PCR; TCRdb stores in-frame clones only, minus some. This sample has 270,000 or so clones, with roughly four fifths found just once. Sequenced sample: PBMCs or T cells enriched from blood (not recorded which). These receptors were obtained from a middle-aged man who had recovered from COVID-19.

The chain employs TRBV28 and TRBJ2-7; D is possibly TRBD1 (5 bases). Trimming removed 9 bases from V and 3 bases from J, with 15 bases in between. Germline CDR1 and CDR2: MDHEN and SYDVKM. The CDR3 consists of 13 residues. CDR3 in amino acids: CASATPGIYEQYF. The CDR3 coding sequence is TGTGCCAGTGCCACCCCAGGGATCTACGAGCAGTACTTC.

The rearrangement uses TRBV5-1 and TRBJ2-1; 8 nucleotides align to TRBD1. CDR1 SGHRS and CDR2 YFSETQ come from the germline V gene. The V segment lost 4 bases and the J segment 9 bases; nucleotides outside the gene matches: 9. The CDR3 is 14 residues long. CDR3 in DNA: TGCGCCAGCAGCAACGGACAGGGAGGCGGTGAGCAGTTCTTC. It translates to CASSNGQGGGEQFF. Drawing the rest from reference TRBV5-1 and TRBJ2-1, the complete variable domain is KAGVTQTPRYLIKTRGQQVTLSCSPISGHRSVSWYQQTPGQGLQFLFEYFSETQRNKGNFPGRFSGRQFSNSRSEMNVSTLELGDSALYLCASSNGQGGGEQFFGPGTRLTVL.

V is TRBV3-1 (or the pseudogene TRBV3-2) and J is TRBJ1-6; a weak D match, TRBD1 (5 bases). The CDR3 sequence is 13 residues long. The V and J ends lost 2 bases and 11 bases respectively, with 10 bases between them. CDR1 is LGHDT, CDR2 YNNKEL, per germline (reference sequence). The CDR3 here is CASSQLRGTPLHF. The CDR3 region has the DNA TGTGCCAGCAGCCAACTCCGGGGGACACCCCTCCACTTT.

The chain is built from TRBV10-1 and TRBJ2-7; TRBD1 is a possible D gene (7 bases). Looked up from germline, CDR1 is WNHNN and CDR2 is SYGVQD (reference sequence). This CDR3 has 14 amino acids. With 9 bases removed from V and 8 bases from J, the gap between germline ends came to 23 bases. For the CDR3, the DNA is TGCGCCAGGTTCGGAGGGGGCACAGAGCTTAAGCAGTACTTC. This translates into CARFGGGTELKQYF.

CDR3 sequence reads: CASSLFVTSGRNGEQYF. CDR3 nucleotide sequence: TGTGCCAGCAGTTTATTTGTCACGAGCGGGAGAAATGGCGAGCAGTACTTC. The chain carries TRBV27 and TRBJ2-7; 8 nucleotides align to TRBD2. With 1 base clipped from V and 6 bases from J, the junction kept 14 bases outside the gene matches. CDR1 and CDR2 from the germline V gene are MNHEY and SMNVEV (reference sequence). The CDR3 has 17 residues.

This sequence joins TRBV18 and TRBJ2-2, with a possible D match to TRBD1 (5 bases). Trimming cost V 5 bases and J 1 base, with 11 bases left between them. The CDR3 sequence is 15 residues long. CDR1 and CDR2 (germline): KGHSH, LQKENI. CDR3 sequence reads: CASSKQEMNTGELFF. The CDR3 DNA reads as TGTGCCAGCTCAAAACAGGAGATGAACACCGGGGAGCTGTTTTTT.

The V gene is TRBV5-5, the J gene TRBJ1-4; 11 bases fit TRBD1. This CDR3 comprises 14 residues. Germline loops: CDR1 SGHKS, CDR2 YYEKEE (reference sequence). V gave up 2 bases and J gave up 11 bases; unmatched junction bases: 5. The CDR3 is CASSFGQGARKLFF. The CDR3 region has the DNA TGTGCCAGCAGCTTTGGACAGGGGGCGAGGAAACTGTTTTTT.

This clone was observed a single time. The chain carries TRBV4-2 and TRBJ1-4; no clear D gene. This CDR3 contains 13 residues. Trimming pared 1 base from V and 8 bases from J, leaving 8 bases between. Germline CDR1 reads LGHNA; CDR2 reads YNFKEQ. The CDR3 sequence: CASSQVSREKLFF. The CDR3 coding sequence is TGTGCCAGCAGCCAAGTGAGTCGGGAAAAACTGTTTTTT.

The chain joins TRBV18 to TRBJ1-1; the match to TRBD1 covers 8 bases. The germline V gene encodes CDR1 KGHSH and CDR2 LQKENI. After removal of 4 bases from V and 3 bases from J, the junction contained 4 bases not matched to a gene. CDR3 length: 14 residues. DNA of the CDR3: TGTGCCAGCTCACGCAGGGGGCAGGACACTGAAGCTTTCTTT. Its protein is CASSRRGQDTEAFF.

This clone turned up a few times. V gene TRBV9 combines with J gene TRBJ2-5; 8 positions agree with TRBD1. The ends lost 4 bases at V and 5 bases at J; junction bases unmatched: 4. Germline CDR1 SGDLS, CDR2 YYNGEE. The CDR3 has 13 residues. This CDR3 is CASSSTGVETQYF. The CDR3, as DNA: TGTGCCAGCAGCTCGACAGGGGTCGAGACCCAGTACTTC.

This clone has more than one count but fewer than ten. The chain recombines TRBV7-3 with TRBJ2-3, with 8 nucleotides matching TRBD2. V shed 5 bases, J shed 4 bases, and the junction held 8 bases outside the gene matches. The germline V gene has CDR1 SGHTA and CDR2 FQGTGA. This CDR3 has 15 amino acids. The DNA for the CDR3 is TGTGCCAGCAGCCAGGCGGGGGGAATCTCAGATACGCAGTATTTT. Its translation is CASSQAGGISDTQYF.

V is TRBV28 and J is TRBJ1-2; TRBD1 aligns across 8 bases. The ends lost 6 bases at V and 10 bases at J; junction bases unmatched: 19. The germline gives CDR1 MDHEN, CDR2 SYDVKM. This CDR3 is built from 16 residues. The CDR3 protein is CASSLGQGLKGVSYTF. In nucleotides, the CDR3 is TGTGCCAGCAGCCTCGGACAGGGTTTGAAGGGCGTATCCTACACCTTC.

The chain is built from TRBV11-3 and TRBJ2-2; no firm D call. CDR1 is SGHNT and CDR2 is YENEEA in the germline V gene. The CDR3 loop spans 15 amino acids. Trimming pared 5 bases from V and 2 bases from J, leaving 12 bases between. The CDR3 sequence: CASSGDPTNTGELFF. Here the CDR3 DNA reads TGTGCCAGCAGCGGAGACCCGACCAACACCGGGGAGCTGTTTTTT.

The chain is built from TRBV6-2 or TRBV6-3 and TRBJ2-3; 8 nucleotides agree with TRBD2. The CDR3 loop spans 16 amino acids. Germline V CDR1 and CDR2: MNHEY, SVGEGT. The J segment lost 4 bases and the V segment lost 4 bases, leaving 10 bases of the junction unmatched. The CDR3 sequence: CASSSVGAGVADTQYF. The CDR3 nucleotides read TGTGCCAGCAGTTCGGTGGGAGCGGGAGTGGCAGATACGCAGTATTTT.

The chain links TRBV5-1 to TRBJ1-5; tentative D call: TRBD1 (5 bases). Trimming left V 4 bases short and J 5 bases short, with 13 bases between. Per the germline V gene, CDR1 is SGHRS and CDR2 is YFSETQ. The CDR3 is 14 amino acids. The CDR3 protein is CASSPGGADQPQHF. The CDR3 coding sequence is TGCGCCAGCAGCCCGGGAGGGGCGGATCAGCCCCAGCATTTT.

The chain has TRBV11-3 and TRBJ2-1; D is perhaps TRBD2 (7 bases). Germline loops: CDR1 SGHNT, CDR2 YENEEA. V gave up 0 bases and J gave up 7 bases, with 25 bases separating them. The CDR3 is made up of 19 amino acids. CDR3 region: CASSLDAWGAERGSNEQFF. CDR3 nucleotide sequence: TGTGCCAGCAGCTTAGATGCGTGGGGGGCTGAGCGGGGTTCTAATGAGCAGTTCTTC.

This rearrangement joins TRBV25-1 to TRBJ1-1; no firm D call. The V end lost 3 bases, the J end lost 0 bases, and 14 bases lay between the germline ends. Germline loops: CDR1 MGHDK, CDR2 SYGVNS. The length of the CDR3 is 16 residues. CDR3 protein: CASSDGSALMNTEAFF. The DNA for the CDR3 is TGTGCCAGCAGTGATGGCAGCGCTCTCATGAACACTGAAGCTTTCTTT.

The chain uses TRBV28 and TRBJ2-4; 7 bases agree with TRBD2. The CDR3 extends over 20 amino acids. V was pared by 4 bases and J by 0 bases, with 18 bases of the junction left unmatched. Germline V gene sequence: CDR1 MDHEN, CDR2 SYDVKM. CDR3 DNA: TGTGCCAGCAGTTCCCCCGGGGGGTTGAATAGTTTTCCAGCCAAAAACATTCAGTACTTC. It yields the protein CASSSPGGLNSFPAKNIQYF.

A single count supports this clone. The V gene is TRBV10-2, the J gene TRBJ1-5, with unresolved D. The germline V and J ends were trimmed by 2 bases and 11 bases, with 10 bases remaining between them. Germline V gives CDR1 WSHSY, CDR2 SAAADI. The CDR3 consists of 12 residues. The CDR3 region is CASSEPYGAQHF. As DNA, the CDR3 is TGCGCCAGCAGTGAGCCGTACGGGGCCCAGCATTTT.

This chain links TRBV5-1 with TRBJ2-7, with a weak D call TRBD2 (7 bases). V lost 0 bases and J 0 bases, leaving 10 bases between the germline ends. Germline lookup yields CDR1 SGHRS and CDR2 YFSETQ. The CDR3 runs 15 residues. The CDR3: CASSLGGGASYEQYF. In nucleotides, the CDR3 is TGCGCCAGCAGCTTGGGCGGGGGCGCCTCCTACGAGCAGTACTTC.

The gene calls are TRBV15 and TRBJ2-1, with 11 bases matching TRBD2. Germline values: CDR1 LNHNV, CDR2 YYDKDF (reference sequence). Unmatched junction bases numbered 4, after V lost 2 bases and J lost 10 bases. The CDR3 has 14 residues. For the CDR3, the DNA is TGTGCCACCAGCAGAACCGGGACTAGCGGAGAGCAGTTCTTC. Encoded protein: CATSRTGTSGEQFF.

For this clone: Other nucleotide sequences from this sample produce the same CDR3. V gene TRBV5-1 combines with J gene TRBJ2-7; TRBD1 agrees at 7 bases. The CDR3 extends over 13 amino acids. Trimming cost V 4 bases and J 3 bases; bases outside gene matches: 4. The V gene's germline CDR1 is SGHRS and CDR2 YFSETQ. The CDR3 DNA follows: TGCGCCAGCAGCCCGTCAGGGGGCTACGAGCAGTACTTC. It yields the protein CASSPSGGYEQYF.

The chain joins TRBV3-1 (or the pseudogene TRBV3-2) to TRBJ2-7; D call uncertain. Trimming left V 1 base short and J 4 bases short, with 11 bases between. CDR1 is LGHDT, CDR2 YNNKEL, per germline (reference sequence). There are 14 residues in the CDR3. CDR3 sequence reads: CASSQGSILYEQYF. The CDR3 DNA reads as TGTGCCAGCAGCCAAGGGAGTATATTATACGAGCAGTACTTC.

This CDR3 is CASKHLAVGGDEQFF. CDR3 nucleotides: TGCGCCAGCAAGCATCTAGCGGTGGGAGGGGATGAGCAGTTCTTC. This chain connects TRBV10-2 to TRBJ2-1, with 7 bases fitting TRBD2. Germline values: CDR1 WSHSY, CDR2 SAAADI. V lost 7 bases and J lost 8; bases outside the gene matches: 14. CDR3 length: 15 amino acids.

This chain links TRBV7-2 with TRBJ2-7, with D possibly matching TRBD1 (6 bases). The germline V and J ends were trimmed by 1 base and 9 bases, with 10 bases remaining between them. Germline V gives CDR1 SGHTA, CDR2 FQGNSA. The CDR3 runs 12 residues. CDR3 DNA sequence: TGTGCCAGCAGCTTAGGGGGCAGGGGGCAGTACTTC. Translated, it gives CASSLGGRGQYF.

The chain is built from TRBV30 and TRBJ1-1, with 7 nucleotides matching TRBD1. The CDR3 spans 11 residues. Per germline, CDR1 GTSNPN and CDR2 SVGIG (reference sequence). After removal of 3 bases from V and 6 bases from J, the junction contained 1 base not matched to a gene. Here the CDR3 reads CAWSRGAEAFF. In nucleotides, the CDR3 is TGTGCCTGGAGCAGGGGGGCTGAAGCTTTCTTT.

The chain carries TRBV21-1 and TRBJ1-5. TRBV21-1 is given as a pseudogene. The CDR3 runs to 11 residues. The CDR3 DNA reads TGTGCCAGCAGCACGGTTCAGCCCCAGCATTTT. It yields the protein CASSTVQPQHF.

The chain carries TRBV29-1 and TRBJ2-2; 8 nucleotides align to TRBD2. Germline CDR1 SQVTM, CDR2 ANQGSEA. The CDR3 spans 16 residues. Trimming at V came to 1 base and at J to 6 bases, leaving 10 bases not matched to a gene. The CDR3 region is CSVEGLAGGIPGELFF. The CDR3 DNA follows: TGCAGCGTTGAAGGACTGGCGGGGGGCATCCCCGGGGAGCTGTTTTTT.

The V call is TRBV18, the J call TRBJ2-7; 8 nucleotides line up with TRBD1. V trimming: 3 bases; J trimming: 0 bases; junction bases outside the gene matches: 4. The CDR3 has 15 residues. CDR1 and CDR2 from the germline V gene are KGHSH and LQKENI. The CDR3 DNA sequence: TGTGCCAGCTCACCGGACAGGGCCCTCTCCTACGAGCAGTACTTC. This encodes CASSPDRALSYEQYF.

This chain links TRBV12-3 or TRBV12-4 with TRBJ2-4, with a tentative D call TRBD1 (5 bases). Trimming cost V 7 bases and J 7 bases, with 14 bases left between them. CDR3 size: 13 residues. For the CDR3, the DNA is TGTGCCAGCACCGTGGGGCCTGGGAACATTCAGTACTTC. This sequence encodes CASTVGPGNIQYF.

The rearrangement links TRBV5-8 to TRBJ2-7, with a possible D match to TRBD1 (6 bases). The CDR3 consists of 15 residues. Germline CDR1 SGHTS, CDR2 YDEGEE. V lost 5 bases to trimming and J lost 0 bases, with 15 bases between them. CDR3 region: CASRFGTINSYEQYF. The CDR3 coding sequence is TGTGCCAGCAGGTTCGGGACAATCAACTCCTACGAGCAGTACTTC.